Here is one T cell receptor beta chain with its context. Enrolled during active infection, Seattle patients were then followed longitudinally. CDR3 length equals 15 residues. CDR1 and CDR2 from the germline V gene are SGHRS and YFSETQ. Losses at the gene ends were 2 bases for V and 6 bases for J; bases not matched to a gene: 8. The sample originates from a study of blood T cell repertoires in COVID-19. About the study: The study drew acute and convalescent COVID-19 samples from the United States, Italy and Spain. T cells, B-cell-depleted T cells, or PBMCs provided the cDNA or gDNA that served as material.

As processed by the authors: By means of reference gene primer amplification, nucleated cell counts were estimated. The method was immunoSEQ multiplex PCR; TCRdb's version includes in-frame clones alone and lacks a portion of them. D and trimming were read from the DNA, whereas the V and J calls and clone size are those reported in that table. In the table there are 200,000 to 250,000 clones, around four fifths of which are singletons. Sequences were obtained from peripheral blood. This clonotype originated in a woman in her 70s with COVID-19, enrolled during active disease. V usage is TRBV5-1 and J usage is TRBJ2-1; 7 nucleotides agree with TRBD2. CDR3 loop: CASSFGLGGSNEQFF. DNA for the CDR3: TGCGCCAGCAGCTTCGGACTAGGAGGAAGCAATGAGCAGTTCTTC. The variable domain in full, completed from reference TRBV5-1 and TRBJ2-1, reads KAGVTQTPRYLIKTRGQQVTLSCSPISGHRSVSWYQQTPGQGLQFLFEYFSETQRNKGNFPGRFSGRQFSNSRSEMNVSTLELGDSALYLCASSFGLGGSNEQFFGPGTRLTVL.